The next 17 T cell receptor beta chains were all read from a single sample in a study of blood T cell repertoires in COVID-19. Libraries were prepared by immunoSEQ multiplex PCR; TCRdb keeps only in-frame clonotypes and omits some of them. The sample lists approximately 460,000 clones, roughly nine tenths occurring once. Sequenced input: peripheral blood. These receptor sequences come from a man younger than 35 with COVID-19, enrolled during active disease.

The V call is TRBV7-9, the J call TRBJ2-2; 12 nucleotides line up with TRBD2. The CDR3 has 16 amino acids. J lost 6 bases, V lost 3 bases, and 5 bases had no gene match. Germline loops: CDR1 SEHNR, CDR2 FQNEAQ (reference sequence). The CDR3, as DNA: TGTGCCAGCAGCTTCCCGACTAGCGGGAGATCCGGGGAGCTGTTTTTT. This codes for CASSFPTSGRSGELFF.

The chain combines TRBV10-2 with TRBJ2-1; 14 nucleotides line up with TRBD2. This CDR3 has 17 residues. Per germline, CDR1 WSHSY and CDR2 SAAADI. J was trimmed by 5 bases and V by 6 bases; bases with no gene match: 9. The CDR3 here is CASRPGTSGGQHNEQFF. CDR3 in DNA: TGCGCCAGCAGGCCTGGGACTAGCGGGGGCCAGCACAATGAGCAGTTCTTC.

The CDR3 reads CASSLDGAGGLYNEQFF. In DNA form, the CDR3 reads TGTGCCAGCAGTTTAGATGGAGCGGGGGGGCTCTACAATGAGCAGTTCTTC. The chain uses TRBV27 and TRBJ2-1; 10 nucleotides align to TRBD2. CDR3 size: 17 residues. Germline CDR1 and CDR2: MNHEY and SMNVEV (reference sequence). The trim removed 2 bases at V and 3 bases at J, leaving 7 bases unmatched.

The V gene is TRBV14, the J gene TRBJ2-7; 10 bases line up with TRBD1. The CDR3 has 16 amino acids. CDR1 and CDR2 (germline): SGHDN, FVKESK. After removal of 2 bases from V and 4 bases from J, the junction contained 8 bases not matched to a gene. CDR3 bases: TGTGCCAGCAGCCAAACGTTGGGACAGGGGCGGTACGAGCAGTACTTC. Its protein product is CASSQTLGQGRYEQYF.

The rearrangement uses TRBV9 and TRBJ2-2; a possible D gene is TRBD1 (5 bases). The germline V gene has CDR1 SGDLS and CDR2 YYNGEE. The CDR3 covers 16 residues. The V end lost 0 bases, the J end lost 1 base, and 10 bases lay between the germline ends. The CDR3 loop is CASSVGQGVNTGELFF. CDR3 nucleotides: TGTGCCAGCAGCGTAGGGCAGGGTGTGAACACCGGGGAGCTGTTTTTT. Based on the CDR3 plus reference TRBV9 and TRBJ2-2, the full variable domain is DSGVTQTPKHLITATGQRVTLRCSPRSGDLSVYWYQQSLDQGLQFLIQYYNGEERAKGNILERFSAQQFPDLHSELNLSSLELGDSALYFCASSVGQGVNTGELFFGEGSRLTVL.

The chain is built from TRBV4-2 and TRBJ2-2; TRBD2 might be the D (6 bases). The germline CDR1 and CDR2 sequences are LGHNA and YNFKEQ. The CDR3 runs 15 residues. Trimming took 3 bases from V and 6 from J, leaving 14 bases between them. The CDR3: CASSQAGTRAGELFF. CDR3 in DNA: TGTGCCAGCAGCCAGGCCGGGACTCGGGCCGGGGAGCTGTTTTTT.

This clone was counted a single time. The chain recombines TRBV24-1 with TRBJ1-4; D remains unclear. V was pared by 2 bases and J by 4 bases, with 13 bases between. Germline loops: CDR1 KGHDR, CDR2 SFDVKD. This CDR3 comprises 16 residues. Here the CDR3 DNA reads TGTGCCACCAGTGATTCGCAGGTGGGGAGTAATGAAAAACTGTTTTTT. Its protein is CATSDSQVGSNEKLFF.

This clone occurred a few times. The chain recombines TRBV4-1 with TRBJ2-1, with a possible D match to TRBD2 (5 bases). Looked up from germline, CDR1 is MGHRA and CDR2 is YSYEKL. The ends were cut back, 1 base at V and 0 bases at J, with 10 bases in the middle. The CDR3 is 16 amino acids. CDR3 residues: CASSQATGSSYNEQFF. The CDR3 DNA is TGCGCCAGCAGCCAAGCGACGGGGAGCTCCTACAATGAGCAGTTCTTC.

The CDR3 spells CASSLRGTAGELFF. CDR3 in DNA: TGTGCCAGCAGCTTAAGGGGGACAGCCGGGGAGCTGTTTTTT. V and J are TRBV7-3 and TRBJ2-2; 7 bases are shared with TRBD1. The CDR3 covers 14 residues. CDR1 is SGHTA and CDR2 is FQGTGA in the germline V gene. With V trimmed by 1 base and J by 6 bases, 2 bases remained unmatched.

The chain carries TRBV18 and TRBJ1-1, with a weak D call TRBD1 (6 bases). Germline CDR1 KGHSH, CDR2 LQKENI. V was clipped by 5 bases and J by 0 bases, with 10 bases between them. This CDR3 is built from 14 residues. CDR3 amino acids: CASSGQLLNTEAFF. In DNA, the CDR3 is TGTGCCAGCTCAGGACAGCTTTTGAACACTGAAGCTTTCTTT.

The chain has TRBV7-9 and TRBJ2-5, with a possible D match to TRBD1 (5 bases). V dropped 1 base and J dropped 2 bases, with 8 bases sitting between them. CDR1 SEHNR and CDR2 FQNEAQ come from the germline V gene (reference sequence). There are 14 residues in the CDR3. CDR3 sequence (DNA): TGTGCCAGCAGCTTAGGGACAAAGCAAGAGACCCAGTACTTC. Translating gives CASSLGTKQETQYF.

The chain uses TRBV3-1 (or the pseudogene TRBV3-2) and TRBJ2-1; 13 bases match TRBD2. Germline V lookup: CDR1 LGHDT, CDR2 YNNKEL (reference sequence). The V and J ends lost 2 bases and 0 bases, in that order; junction bases with no gene match: 10. This CDR3 has 20 residues. The DNA for the CDR3 is TGTGCCAGCAGCCAACTGTTGGGGACTAGCGGGAAGAGCTCCTACAATGAGCAGTTCTTC. This translates into CASSQLLGTSGKSSYNEQFF.

The chain recombines TRBV27 with TRBJ2-3, with D possibly being TRBD1 (6 bases). The germline gives CDR1 MNHEY, CDR2 SMNVEV (reference sequence). The CDR3 totals 16 residues. The V end was cut by 4 bases, the J end by 5 bases, with 19 bases between. DNA for the CDR3: TGTGCCAGCAGTTCCTACGGGGCAGGGGTGGGAGATACGCAGTATTTT. This translates into CASSSYGAGVGDTQYF.

This chain uses TRBV5-6 with TRBJ2-3; 9 nucleotides align to TRBD2. The CDR3 contains 17 residues. CDR1 SGHDT and CDR2 YYEEEE come from the germline V gene. V trimming: 3 bases; J trimming: 0 bases; junction bases outside the gene matches: 8. This CDR3 is CASSYGWTSDSTDTQYF. CDR3 sequence (DNA): TGTGCCAGCAGCTATGGATGGACTAGCGATAGCACAGATACGCAGTATTTT.

The gene calls are TRBV7-8 and TRBJ2-1; TRBD1 is a possible D gene (5 bases). Germline V gene data show CDR1 as SGHVS and CDR2 as FQNEAQ. The length of the CDR3 is 17 residues. With 7 bases removed from V and 0 bases from J, the gap between germline ends came to 19 bases. The CDR3 loop reads CASTAFRAAFSYNEQFF. The CDR3 DNA reads TGTGCCAGCACAGCTTTCAGGGCAGCCTTCTCCTACAATGAGCAGTTCTTC.

V and J are TRBV18 and TRBJ2-2; D is possibly TRBD1 (6 bases). This CDR3 is built from 14 residues. Trimming cost V 8 bases and J 0 bases, with 10 bases left between them. The germline CDR1 and CDR2 sequences are KGHSH and LQKENI. The CDR3, as DNA: TGTGCCAGCAAGGACAGCACGAACACCGGGGAGCTGTTTTTT. As protein: CASKDSTNTGELFF. Full variable domain (rest looked up from reference TRBV18 and TRBJ2-2): NAGVMQNPRHLVRRRGQEARLRCSPMKGHSHVYWYRQLPEEGLKFMVYLQKENIIDESGMPKERFSAEFPKEGPSILRIQQVVRGDSAAYFCASKDSTNTGELFFGEGSRLTVL.

The CDR3 sequence is CASSQDLEEPYYGYTF. CDR3 in DNA: TGTGCCAGCAGCCAAGATCTGGAGGAGCCGTACTATGGCTACACCTTC. The V and J genes are TRBV3-1 (or the pseudogene TRBV3-2) and TRBJ1-2; D gene uncertain. In germline, CDR1 is LGHDT, CDR2 YNNKEL (reference sequence). This CDR3 spans 16 amino acids. V was pared by 0 bases and J by 3 bases, with 14 bases between.